This TCR beta chain emerged from a study of cytomegalovirus exposure and HLA in healthy donors. Background on the study: Per a later analysis, the roughly 700 first-cohort and under 150 validation repertoires shared one platform.

Sequencing was performed with immunoSEQ multiplex PCR; in TCRdb, only in-frame clones are kept and a portion is missing. This sample carries 80,000 to 95,000 clones, 90% to 95% of them seen once, and the ten largest clones take about 1%. Separate from the roughly 670-subject first cohort, the approximately 120-subject validation cohort was the one that the donors belonged to. The count of this clone is one. Trimming cost V 3 bases and J 6 bases; bases outside gene matches: 3. The germline CDR1 and CDR2 sequences are GTSNPN and SVGIG (reference sequence). There are 14 residues in the CDR3. V is TRBV30 and J is TRBJ2-3; 13 bases align to TRBD2. The TCR originated in a woman aged 25 to 39 in good health and CMV-seropositive. Sequencing input: PBMCs. The CDR3 region has the DNA TGTGCCTGGAGACTAGCGGGAGGGTGGGATACGCAGTATTTT. Translated, it gives CAWRLAGGWDTQYF.